The clone carrying this TCR beta chain was seen at least ten times. The data are from a study of early T cells in non-severe SARS-CoV-2 infection. The CDR3 runs to 17 residues. J was trimmed by 1 base and V by 3 bases; bases with no gene match: 8. CDR1 and CDR2 (germline): SSHAT, FNYEAQ (reference sequence). The library protocol tagged individual cDNA molecules with unique molecular identifiers. MiXCR, applied by TCRdb to the 5' RACE reads, yields one record per CDR3 protein. The repertoire holds around 19,000 distinct CDR3 sequences, 4.8% seen once, with about 5.8% in the top ten. V is TRBV7-7 and J is TRBJ2-1, with 8 bases that match TRBD2. The receptor was isolated from an adult who was a healthcare worker with PCR-confirmed SARS-CoV-2 infection or an uninfected control (not recorded which). Sequencing used whole blood. The CDR3 region has the DNA TGTGCCAGCAGCTTGGAACCGCTAGCGGGTTCCTACAATGAGCAGTTCTTC. Translation gives CASSLEPLAGSYNEQFF.